The clone carrying this T cell receptor (beta chain) was picked up a small number of times. The CDR3 covers 15 residues. Between the trimmed V and J ends, which lost 4 bases and 1 base, there was a span of 12 bases. The germline gives CDR1 SGHRS, CDR2 YFSETQ. This specimen comes from a study of T cells in Graves' hyperthyroidism and ophthalmopathy. As for the study in general: Peripheral blood sampling occurred at initial diagnosis, before any treatment.

Together with thyroid ultrasound, orbital computed tomography, serum thyroxine and TRAb, clinical symptoms were used for diagnoses. The PBMCs were sourced from fresh peripheral blood (around 10 ml). RNA transcripts were the template for amplifying TCR beta CDR3 regions. HTBI primers were the set used in a first-round RT-PCR of the TCR CDR3. TCRdb redid the calling of the multiplex PCR reads with MiXCR, one entry per CDR3 protein. The top ten clones hold around 48% of a sample with about 340,000 distinct CDR3 sequences, about 21% of them seen once. Sequencing input: blood. The rearrangement uses TRBV5-1 and TRBJ2-1, with D perhaps matching TRBD1 or TRBD2 (5 bases each). The TCR was taken from a woman in her fifties or sixties with Graves' hyperthyroidism. The DNA for the CDR3 is TGCGCCAGCAGCCCGGGACGGACATCCTACAATGAGCAGTTCTTC. Translating gives CASSPGRTSYNEQFF.